This T cell receptor beta chain was documented in a study of shared clonotypes between healthy human individuals. Naive CD8 cells were CD45RO-negative, positively selected for CCR7, excluding terminally differentiated effector memory CD45RA+ cells. Here immunoSEQ multiplex PCR was the method, and the copy in TCRdb shows in-frame clones only, minus some. The top ten clones hold about 0.11% of a sample with about 600,000 clones, nearly 97% of them seen once. The V end lost 3 bases, the J end lost 6 bases, and 13 bases lay between the germline ends. CDR3 length: 14 residues. Germline V gives CDR1 MRHNA, CDR2 SNTAGT.

The specimen was naive CD8+ T cells sorted from blood. The V and J genes are TRBV6-4 and TRBJ2-3; D uncertain. The clonotype comes from a woman aged 30 to 39 in good health. The CDR3 reads CASSELGSSDTQYF. CDR3 in DNA: TGTGCCAGCAGTGAGTTAGGGTCCTCCGATACGCAGTATTTT.